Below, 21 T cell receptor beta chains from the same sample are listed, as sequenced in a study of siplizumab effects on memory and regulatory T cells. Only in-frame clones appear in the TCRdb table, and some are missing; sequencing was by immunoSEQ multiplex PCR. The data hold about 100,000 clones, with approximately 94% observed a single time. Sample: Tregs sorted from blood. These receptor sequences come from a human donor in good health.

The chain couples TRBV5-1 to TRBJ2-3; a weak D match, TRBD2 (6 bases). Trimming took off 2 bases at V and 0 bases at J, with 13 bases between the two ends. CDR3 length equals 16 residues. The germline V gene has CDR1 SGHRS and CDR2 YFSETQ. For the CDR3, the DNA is TGCGCCAGCAGCTTACGTAGCGGCCCTAGCACAGATACGCAGTATTTT. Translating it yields CASSLRSGPSTDTQYF.

The chain's CDR3 is CASSPPGRPNSRSTEAFF. The CDR3 DNA follows: TGTGCCAGCAGCCCCCCCGGGCGGCCAAATAGTCGATCTACTGAAGCTTTCTTT. The chain is built from TRBV9 and TRBJ1-1; D gene uncertain. The CDR3 spans 18 residues. Germline V gene sequence: CDR1 SGDLS, CDR2 YYNGEE. Trimming stripped 4 bases from V and 5 bases from J, with 27 bases between.

The CDR3 DNA follows: TGTGCCAGCGACGACAGGGGATGGCAGCCCCAGCATTTT. Amino acid sequence: CASDDRGWQPQHF. This chain joins TRBV2 and TRBJ1-5; TRBD1 matches 8 bases. Germline values: CDR1 SNHLY, CDR2 FYNNEI. Losses at the gene ends were 8 bases for V and 7 bases for J; bases not matched to a gene: 7. The CDR3 has 13 amino acids.

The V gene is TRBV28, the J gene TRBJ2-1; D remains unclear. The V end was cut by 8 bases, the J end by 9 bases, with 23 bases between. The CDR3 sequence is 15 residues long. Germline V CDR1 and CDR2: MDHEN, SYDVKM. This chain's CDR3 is CASRRSPQPRFEQFF. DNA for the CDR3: TGTGCCAGCCGCCGGTCACCCCAACCGCGTTTTGAGCAGTTCTTC.

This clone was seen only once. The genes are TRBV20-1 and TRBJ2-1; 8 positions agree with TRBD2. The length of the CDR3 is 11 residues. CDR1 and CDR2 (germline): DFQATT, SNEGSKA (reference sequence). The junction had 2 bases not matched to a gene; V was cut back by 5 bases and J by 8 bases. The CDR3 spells CSALAGYEQFF. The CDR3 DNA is TGCAGTGCTCTAGCGGGCTATGAGCAGTTCTTC.

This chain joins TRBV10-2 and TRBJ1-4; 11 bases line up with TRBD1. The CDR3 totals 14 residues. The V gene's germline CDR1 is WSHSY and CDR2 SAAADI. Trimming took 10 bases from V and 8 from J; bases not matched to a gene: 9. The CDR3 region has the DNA TGCGCCACAACTAGGGACAGGGGGTCGGAAAAACTGTTTTTT. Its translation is CATTRDRGSEKLFF.

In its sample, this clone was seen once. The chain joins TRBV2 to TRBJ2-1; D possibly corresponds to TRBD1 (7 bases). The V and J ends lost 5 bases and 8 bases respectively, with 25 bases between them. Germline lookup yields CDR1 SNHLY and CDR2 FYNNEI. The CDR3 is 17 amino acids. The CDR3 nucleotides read TGTGCCAGCAGTTTTAACGCGGGACAGAGACTTAGGTATGAGCAGTTCTTC. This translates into CASSFNAGQRLRYEQFF.

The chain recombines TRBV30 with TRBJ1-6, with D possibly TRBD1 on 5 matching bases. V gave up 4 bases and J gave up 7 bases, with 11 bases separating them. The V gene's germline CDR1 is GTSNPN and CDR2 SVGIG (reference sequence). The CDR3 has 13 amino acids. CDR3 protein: CAWMRRQNSPLHF. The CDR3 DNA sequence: TGTGCCTGGATGAGGAGACAGAATTCACCCCTCCACTTT. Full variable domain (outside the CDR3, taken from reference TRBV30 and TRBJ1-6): SQTIHQWPATLVQPVGSPLSLECTVEGTSNPNLYWYRQAAGRGLQLLFYSVGIGQISSEVPQNLSASRPQDRQFILSSKKLLLSDSGFYLCAWMRRQNSPLHFGNGTRLTVT.

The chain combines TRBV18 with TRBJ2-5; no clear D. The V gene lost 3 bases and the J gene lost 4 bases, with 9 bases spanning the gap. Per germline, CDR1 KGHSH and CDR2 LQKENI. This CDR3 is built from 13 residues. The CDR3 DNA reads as TGTGCCAGCTCACCGGGGTCGGGAGAGACCCAGTACTTC. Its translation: CASSPGSGETQYF.

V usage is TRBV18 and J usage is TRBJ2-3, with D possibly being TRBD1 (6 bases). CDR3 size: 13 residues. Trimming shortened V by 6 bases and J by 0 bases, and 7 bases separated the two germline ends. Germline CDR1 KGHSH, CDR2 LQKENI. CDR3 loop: CASSGQSTDTQYF. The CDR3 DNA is TGTGCCAGCTCCGGACAGAGCACAGATACGCAGTATTTT.

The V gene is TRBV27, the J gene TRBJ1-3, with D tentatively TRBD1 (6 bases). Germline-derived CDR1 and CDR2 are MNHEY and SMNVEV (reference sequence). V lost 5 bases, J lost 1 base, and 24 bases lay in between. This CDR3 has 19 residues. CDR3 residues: CASSPSNWGPGSSGNTIYF. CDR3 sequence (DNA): TGTGCCAGCAGTCCCTCTAATTGGGGGCCCGGATCGTCTGGAAACACCATATATTTT.

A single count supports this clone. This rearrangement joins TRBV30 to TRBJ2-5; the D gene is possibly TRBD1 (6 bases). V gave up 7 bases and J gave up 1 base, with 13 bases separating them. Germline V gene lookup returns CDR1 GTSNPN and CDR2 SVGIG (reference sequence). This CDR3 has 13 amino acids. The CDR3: CASDGQSQETQYF. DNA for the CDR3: TGTGCCTCGGATGGACAGTCCCAAGAGACCCAGTACTTC.

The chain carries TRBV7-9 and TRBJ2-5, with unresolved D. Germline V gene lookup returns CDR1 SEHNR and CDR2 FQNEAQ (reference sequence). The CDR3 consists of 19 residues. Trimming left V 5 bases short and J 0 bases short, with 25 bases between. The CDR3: CASSPRLRTSPLYQETQYF. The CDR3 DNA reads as TGTGCCAGCAGCCCCCGATTGAGAACATCCCCCTTATACCAAGAGACCCAGTACTTC.

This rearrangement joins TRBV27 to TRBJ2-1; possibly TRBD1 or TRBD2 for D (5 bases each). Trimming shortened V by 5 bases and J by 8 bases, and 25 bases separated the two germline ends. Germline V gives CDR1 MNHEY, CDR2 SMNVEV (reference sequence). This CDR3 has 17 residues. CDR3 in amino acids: CASSPFFVFVEGHEQFF. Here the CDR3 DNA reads TGTGCCAGCAGTCCCTTTTTTGTGTTTGTCGAGGGGCATGAGCAGTTCTTC.

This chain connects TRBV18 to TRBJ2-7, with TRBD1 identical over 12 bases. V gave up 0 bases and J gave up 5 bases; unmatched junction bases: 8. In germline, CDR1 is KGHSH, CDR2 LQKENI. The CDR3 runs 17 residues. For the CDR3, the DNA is TGTGCCAGCTCACCACCGTTGTTAGGGACAGGGGGCAACGAGCAGTACTTC. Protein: CASSPPLLGTGGNEQYF.

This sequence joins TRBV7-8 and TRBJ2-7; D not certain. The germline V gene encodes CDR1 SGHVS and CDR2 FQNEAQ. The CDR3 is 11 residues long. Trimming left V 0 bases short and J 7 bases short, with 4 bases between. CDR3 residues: CASSLALEQYF. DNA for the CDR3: TGTGCCAGCAGCTTAGCTCTGGAGCAGTACTTC.

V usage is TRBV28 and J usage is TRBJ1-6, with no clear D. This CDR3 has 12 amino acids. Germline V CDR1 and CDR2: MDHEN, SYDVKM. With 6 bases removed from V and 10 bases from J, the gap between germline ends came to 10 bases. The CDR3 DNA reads TGTGCCAGCAGGCCTATTCGGTCACCCCTCCACTTT. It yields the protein CASRPIRSPLHF.

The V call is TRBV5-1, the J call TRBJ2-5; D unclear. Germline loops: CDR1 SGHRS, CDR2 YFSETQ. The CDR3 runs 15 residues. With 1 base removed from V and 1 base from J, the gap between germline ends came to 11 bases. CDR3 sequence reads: CASSLSVRIQETQYF. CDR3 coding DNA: TGCGCCAGCAGCTTGTCGGTCCGGATCCAAGAGACCCAGTACTTC.

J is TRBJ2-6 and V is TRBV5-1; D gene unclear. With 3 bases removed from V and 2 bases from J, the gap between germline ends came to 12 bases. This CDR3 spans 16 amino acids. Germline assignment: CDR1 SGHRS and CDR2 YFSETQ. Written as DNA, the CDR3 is TGCGCCAGCAGCTCAATAGCCGGAGCTGGGGCCAACGTCCTGACTTTC. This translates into CASSSIAGAGANVLTF.

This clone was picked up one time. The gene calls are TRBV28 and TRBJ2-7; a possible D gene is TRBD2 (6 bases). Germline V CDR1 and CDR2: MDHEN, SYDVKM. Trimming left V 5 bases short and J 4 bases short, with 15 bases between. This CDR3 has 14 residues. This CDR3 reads CASSRLGGFYEQYF. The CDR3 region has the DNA TGTGCCAGCAGTCGGTTGGGGGGTTTTTACGAGCAGTACTTC.

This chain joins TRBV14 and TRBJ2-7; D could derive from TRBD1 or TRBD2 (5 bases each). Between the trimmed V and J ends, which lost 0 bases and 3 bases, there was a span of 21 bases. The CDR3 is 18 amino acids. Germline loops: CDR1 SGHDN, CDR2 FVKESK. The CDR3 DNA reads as TGTGCCAGCAGCCAAGAAAGGTCTAGTTCGGGGACCCGCTACGAGCAGTACTTC. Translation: CASSQERSSSGTRYEQYF.